This note documents a single T cell receptor beta chain sequence. This sample stems from a study of blood T cell repertoires in COVID-19. On the study more broadly: Specimens from acute and convalescent COVID-19 originated in the United States, Italy and Spain.

This table comes from immunoSEQ multiplex PCR, and its TCRdb copy is limited to in-frame clones, with some not included. The table has tens of thousands of clones, more than 75% seen once. The CDR3 has 15 amino acids. The ends lost 6 bases at V and 4 bases at J; junction bases unmatched: 11. The germline V gene has CDR1 SGHAT and CDR2 FQDESV (reference sequence). The rearrangement uses TRBV11-1 and TRBJ2-7; the match to TRBD1 covers 8 bases. Sequencing used peripheral blood. The source of this sequence is a human donor in a cohort sampled during active COVID-19. The CDR3, as DNA: TGTGCCAGCAGGAGGGGACAGGAGCCTTCGTACGAGCAGTACTTC. This sequence encodes CASRRGQEPSYEQYF.